The clone carrying this T cell receptor beta chain was seen a few times. Its specificity is not known. Trimming took 4 bases from V and 6 from J; bases not matched to a gene: 7. The CDR3 runs 15 residues. CDR1 and CDR2 (germline): WNHNN, SYGVQD (reference sequence). Combining a sample-barcoded 5' primer with a J-beta primer mix, a second PCR ran for 7 to 11 cycles. TCRdb reprocessed the 5' RACE reads with MiXCR, giving one entry per CDR3 protein. The sample holds around 1.7 million distinct CDR3 sequences, 28% seen once. The sample is drawn from a study of blood T cells in healthy people across ages. General study results and limits: Naive CD4+ cells and diversity were both higher in long-lived donors than in aged donors.

Sample donors were healthy Caucasian individuals that came from Russia, aged 6 to 90. The sequence was obtained from a woman aged 25 to 39 in good health. The chain couples TRBV10-1 to TRBJ2-1, with 9 positions matching TRBD2. Input material: blood. The CDR3 here is CASSGVGTSLNEQFF. As DNA, the CDR3 is TGCGCCAGCAGTGGGGTAGGGACTAGCCTCAATGAGCAGTTCTTC.